Below, one TCR beta chain is given with its context. Authors' data handling: Estimation of nucleated cell counts relied on the amplification of reference gene primers. The table came from immunoSEQ multiplex PCR; TCRdb's copy has only in-frame clones and leaves some out. V, J and clone size are taken as reported in that table, and D and trimming were inferred from the DNA itself. In the table there are approximately 260,000 clones, 75% to 90% of which are singletons. V lost 0 bases, J lost 4 bases, and 12 bases lay in between. The CDR3 is made up of 15 amino acids. Germline values: CDR1 MNHEY, CDR2 SVGAGI. The sample belongs to a study of blood T cell repertoires in COVID-19. Study in general: Some COVID-19 samples were acute and others convalescent; all came from the United States, Italy and Spain. PBMCs, B-cell-depleted T cells, or T cells were the source of the cDNA or gDNA that made up the material.

The chain carries TRBV6-5 and TRBJ1-1, with D possibly matching TRBD1 (5 bases). The sequenced material came from peripheral blood. The clonotype was recovered from a woman in her forties who had recovered from COVID-19. This CDR3 is CASSYSGIGGTEAFF. The CDR3 nucleotides are TGTGCCAGCAGTTACTCAGGGATCGGGGGCACTGAAGCTTTCTTT.